These T cell receptor beta chains were read from a single sample in a study of OX40 agonist ivuxolimab in advanced cancers. The protocol was immunoSEQ multiplex PCR, while the TCRdb copy is restricted to in-frame clones and leaves out a portion. The repertoire holds around 38,000 clones, with approximately 79% as singletons. The starting material was CD4+ or CD8+ T cells sorted from blood, obtained in a trial of the OX40 agonist ivuxolimab. All receptors come from an adult with an advanced solid tumor such as melanoma, head and neck, liver or kidney cancer. CDR3s include the opening cysteine and the closing phenylalanine or tryptophan. The D gene is left open where the match is weak. Expanded clones are given a class, and other clones once, few, many or no size at all.

TRBV7-4	.	TRBJ1-1	.	CASSPDPRTEAFF	TGTGCCAGCAGCCCTGACCCGAGGACTGAAGCTTTCTTT
TRBV5-1	TRBD1	TRBJ1-2	few	CASSRDRAYGYTF	TGCGCCAGCAGCCGGGACAGGGCCTATGGCTACACCTTC
TRBV6-1	TRBD1	TRBJ1-2	.	CASSDIGTASYGYTF	TGTGCCAGCAGCGATATTGGGACAGCTAGCTATGGCTACACCTTC
TRBV7-2	.	TRBJ2-7	.	CASSFAYEQYF	TGTGCCAGCAGCTTTGCCTACGAGCAGTACTTC
TRBV11-2	.	TRBJ2-7	.	CASSRRGAYEQYF	TGTGCCAGCAGCCGCAGGGGCGCCTACGAGCAGTACTTC
TRBV30	.	TRBJ2-7	.	CAWSAGAYEQYF	TGTGCCTGGAGTGCAGGGGCGTACGAGCAGTACTTC
TRBV29-1	.	TRBJ2-7	.	CSVEDSARSYEQYF	TGCAGCGTAGAGGACAGCGCACGTTCCTACGAGCAGTACTTC
TRBV6-4	.	TRBJ1-3	.	CASSEGSSGNTIYF	TGTGCCAGCAGTGAAGGCAGCTCTGGAAACACCATATATTTT
TRBV11-2	TRBD2	TRBJ2-3	.	CASSLGYGGSLTDTQYF	TGTGCCAGCAGCTTAGGATACGGCGGGAGTTTAACAGATACGCAGTATTTT
TRBV11-3	.	TRBJ1-1	.	CASSPRTQAFF	TGTGCCAGCAGCCCCCGGACCCAAGCTTTCTTT
TRBV5-6	.	TRBJ2-5	few	CASKGKDSPGETQYF	TGTGCCAGCAAGGGGAAGGACAGTCCGGGGGAGACCCAGTACTTC
TRBV5-1	.	TRBJ2-3	few	CASSLVSPGKRDTQYF	TGCGCCAGCAGCTTGGTTAGCCCAGGAAAGCGAGATACGCAGTATTTT
TRBV18	.	TRBJ2-7	few	CASSPPSFYEQYF	TGTGCCAGCTCACCTCCTTCGTTCTACGAGCAGTACTTC
TRBV6-6	.	TRBJ2-7	.	CASTLGGQSSYEQYF	TGTGCCAGCACCTTGGGGGGACAGAGCTCCTACGAGCAGTACTTC
TRBV27	.	TRBJ2-1	.	CASSLGLGGNNEQFF	TGTGCCAGCAGTCTAGGACTAGGGGGTAACAATGAGCAGTTCTTC
TRBV9	TRBD2	TRBJ2-5	.	CASSVVAGVGETQYF	TGTGCCAGCAGCGTAGTAGCGGGGGTTGGAGAGACCCAGTACTTC
TRBV11-2	TRBD2	TRBJ2-1	.	CASSPLAGGYNEQFF	TGTGCCAGCAGCCCCCTCGCGGGAGGGTACAATGAGCAGTTCTTC
TRBV10-2	TRBD2	TRBJ2-1	medium-sized	CASRGLADISYNEQFF	TGCGCCAGCAGGGGCCTAGCGGATATATCCTACAATGAGCAGTTCTTC
TRBV20-1	.	TRBJ2-1	few	CSARTDNEQFF	TGCAGTGCCCGGACAGACAATGAGCAGTTCTTC
TRBV18	TRBD1	TRBJ2-7	.	CASSGQGRYEQYF	TGTGCCAGCTCGGGACAGGGGCGCTACGAGCAGTACTTC
TRBV4-2	.	TRBJ2-2	.	CASSQDSVRYGELFF	TGTGCCAGCAGCCAAGATAGTGTAAGGTACGGGGAGCTGTTTTTT
TRBV27	.	TRBJ1-5	.	CASSGRQPQHF	TGTGCCAGCAGTGGAAGACAGCCCCAGCATTTT
TRBV5-7	.	TRBJ2-5	.	CASSRQSRQETQYF	TGTGCCAGCAGCCGACAGAGTCGGCAAGAGACCCAGTACTTC
TRBV13	.	TRBJ1-3	.	CASSLGSSPGNTIYF	TGTGCCAGCAGCTTAGGCAGCAGTCCTGGAAACACCATATATTTT
TRBV6-5	.	TRBJ2-4	.	CASRTMTKNIQYF	TGTGCCAGCAGGACAATGACCAAAAACATTCAGTACTTC
TRBV12-5	.	TRBJ2-1	.	CASGLVQSWDNEQFF	TGTGCTAGTGGTTTGGTACAATCCTGGGACAATGAGCAGTTCTTC
TRBV4-3	.	TRBJ1-4	.	CASSQEGSGIGEKLFF	TGCGCCAGCAGCCAAGAAGGGTCGGGGATTGGGGAAAAACTGTTTTTT
TRBV29-1	.	TRBJ2-4	.	CSVVKGRGTIQYF	TGCAGCGTTGTAAAGGGCAGGGGTACCATTCAGTACTTC
TRBV6-6	.	TRBJ1-2	.	CASSYGEGRYGYTF	TGTGCCAGCAGTTACGGGGAAGGGAGGTATGGCTACACCTTC
TRBV9	.	TRBJ2-2	.	CASSEVQAYTGELFF	TGTGCCAGCAGCGAAGTCCAGGCCTACACCGGGGAGCTGTTTTTT
TRBV27	.	TRBJ2-7	.	CASSLGLGYSYEQYF	TGTGCCAGCAGTTTGGGGTTAGGGTACTCCTACGAGCAGTACTTC
TRBV6-5	.	TRBJ2-1	few	CASSPLAGSYEQFF	TGTGCCAGCAGTCCCCTCGCAGGGAGCTATGAGCAGTTCTTC
TRBV29-1	TRBD2	TRBJ2-3	.	CSVGTSGTSNTQYF	TGCAGCGTGGGGACTAGCGGGACGTCAAATACGCAGTATTTT
TRBV7-2	TRBD2	TRBJ2-1	.	CASSPTLGDYSYNEQFF	TGTGCCAGCAGCCCTACCCTGGGGGACTACTCCTACAATGAGCAGTTCTTC